Each of the 31 T cell receptor beta chains below was sequenced from the same sample in a study of blood T cell repertoires in COVID-19. Clones were sequenced by immunoSEQ multiplex PCR, and TCRdb holds only the in-frame ones, with some missing. The repertoire has about 430,000 clones, around nine tenths of them found once; the top ten carry 1.4% to 1.5%. Sequenced: PBMCs or T cells enriched from blood (not recorded which). All receptors derive from a woman aged 18-35 years who had been exposed to COVID-19.

This clone appeared a single time. The chain joins TRBV7-2 to TRBJ2-7; a weak D match, TRBD1 (6 bases). There are 14 residues in the CDR3. Deletions cut 0 bases from V and 2 bases from J, with 8 bases between. Germline-derived CDR1 and CDR2 are SGHTA and FQGNSA. The CDR3 loop reads CASSLAGTTYEQYF. DNA of the CDR3: TGTGCCAGCAGCTTAGCCGGGACAACCTACGAGCAGTACTTC.

The CDR3 sequence is CASSYSTAGVETQYF. Here the CDR3 DNA reads TGTGCCAGCAGTTACTCGACCGCAGGGGTTGAGACCCAGTACTTC. The chain has TRBV6-5 and TRBJ2-5; possible D gene TRBD1, 6 bases. The CDR3 sequence is 15 residues long. The V gene lost 0 bases and the J gene lost 5 bases, with 13 bases spanning the gap. CDR1 MNHEY and CDR2 SVGAGI come from the germline V gene.

The rearrangement uses TRBV4-2 and TRBJ1-2; the D is unclear. CDR3 length: 14 residues. Trimming pared 4 bases from V and 0 bases from J, leaving 9 bases between. Per germline, CDR1 LGHNA and CDR2 YNFKEQ. In nucleotides, the CDR3 is TGTGCCAGCAGCCCCCCCGAGGCTAACTATGGCTACACCTTC. As protein: CASSPPEANYGYTF.

This sequence joins TRBV7-2 and TRBJ2-1; 12 bases are shared with TRBD1. Germline lookup yields CDR1 SGHTA and CDR2 FQGNSA. Losses at the gene ends were 6 bases for V and 4 bases for J; bases not matched to a gene: 4. The CDR3 contains 15 residues. CDR3 sequence: CASRGGQGAYNEQFF. The CDR3 coding sequence is TGTGCCAGCAGGGGGGGACAGGGGGCTTACAATGAGCAGTTCTTC.

J is TRBJ1-1 and V is TRBV19; a weak D match, TRBD1 (5 bases). Germline-derived CDR1 and CDR2 are LNHDA and SQIVND (reference sequence). The length of the CDR3 is 13 residues. V lost 4 bases and J 4 bases, leaving 10 bases between the germline ends. DNA for the CDR3: TGTGCCAGTAGTACAGGGAAGTCCACTGAAGCTTTCTTT. Translation: CASSTGKSTEAFF.

This chain uses TRBV4-3 with TRBJ1-1; no clear D. The CDR3 covers 12 residues. V was trimmed by 1 base and J by 8 bases, leaving 8 bases between them. Germline CDR1 is LGHNA and CDR2 is YSLEER. CDR3: CASSQGGPEAFF. The CDR3 DNA is TGCGCCAGCAGCCAAGGAGGGCCAGAAGCTTTCTTT.

The chain recombines TRBV5-1 with TRBJ2-7, with TRBD1 matching 9 bases. In germline, CDR1 is SGHRS, CDR2 YFSETQ. V was pared by 1 base and J by 3 bases, with 5 bases of the junction left unmatched. The CDR3 runs to 15 residues. The CDR3 nucleotides are TGCGCCAGCAGCTTGACGGGACAGGGTAGCTACGAGCAGTACTTC. The encoded protein is CASSLTGQGSYEQYF. Supplemented by reference TRBV5-1 and TRBJ2-7, the full variable domain reads KAGVTQTPRYLIKTRGQQVTLSCSPISGHRSVSWYQQTPGQGLQFLFEYFSETQRNKGNFPGRFSGRQFSNSRSEMNVSTLELGDSALYLCASSLTGQGSYEQYFGPGTRLTVT.

In this sample, this clone turned up once. CDR3 nucleotides: TGTGCCAGCAGCCGACAGGGCACCGGGGAGCTGTTTTTT. It codes for CASSRQGTGELFF. The rearrangement links TRBV3-1 (or the pseudogene TRBV3-2) to TRBJ2-2, with 7 nucleotides matching TRBD1. CDR3 size: 13 residues. From germline, CDR1 is LGHDT and CDR2 YNNKEL (reference sequence). Germline trimming cut 4 bases from V and 4 bases from J; bases unmatched to any gene: 0.

The V and J genes are TRBV7-2 and TRBJ1-1; a possible D gene is TRBD1 (5 bases). The CDR3 is 15 residues long. The ends were cut back, 1 base at V and 4 bases at J, with 13 bases in the middle. CDR1 is SGHTA and CDR2 is FQGNSA in the germline V gene. The DNA of the CDR3 is TGTGCCAGCAGCTTAGGGGGAGGGGCTAGCACTGAAGCTTTCTTT. Encoded protein: CASSLGGGASTEAFF.

The V gene is TRBV27, the J gene TRBJ2-1; TRBD1 matches at 9 bases. Germline V CDR1 and CDR2: MNHEY, SMNVEV (reference sequence). J gave up 6 bases and V 7 bases, and 7 bases lay outside the gene matches. The CDR3 runs to 14 residues. The CDR3 nucleotides read TGTGCCAGCACAAAAGACAGGGGGACCAATGAGCAGTTCTTC. Translated: CASTKDRGTNEQFF.

The rearrangement uses TRBV9 and TRBJ2-1, with 10 bases matching TRBD2. The CDR3 sequence is 16 residues long. Looked up from germline, CDR1 is SGDLS and CDR2 is YYNGEE. J gave up 6 bases and V 0 bases, and 6 bases lay outside the gene matches. The CDR3 nucleotides read TGTGCCAGCAGCGTAGATATAGCGGGGGGATTCAATGAGCAGTTCTTC. Its protein is CASSVDIAGGFNEQFF.

V is TRBV6-5 and J is TRBJ1-5, with 11 bases lining up with TRBD1. Germline V lookup: CDR1 MNHEY, CDR2 SVGAGI. J gave up 9 bases and V 6 bases, and 4 bases lay outside the gene matches. The CDR3 runs to 13 residues. CDR3 in DNA: TGTGCCAGCAGGCTGGGACAGGGGGGGCCCCAGCATTTT. It translates to CASRLGQGGPQHF.

CDR3 DNA: TGTGCCAGCAGCGGGACTAGCTTGCCCCCAGATACGCAGTATTTT. Translating gives CASSGTSLPPDTQYF. The V gene is TRBV7-9, the J gene TRBJ2-3, with TRBD2 matching over 9 bases. Germline CDR1 and CDR2: SEHNR and FQNEAQ (reference sequence). The CDR3 is 15 residues long. With 5 bases clipped from V and 4 bases from J, the junction kept 7 bases outside the gene matches. Based on the CDR3 plus reference TRBV7-9 and TRBJ2-3, the full variable domain is DTGVSQNPRHKITKRGQNVTFRCDPISEHNRLYWYRQTLGQGPEFLTYFQNEAQLEKSRLLSDRFSAERPKGSFSTLEIQRTEQGDSAMYLCASSGTSLPPDTQYFGPGTRLTVL.

This clone appeared a single time. The V and J genes are TRBV13 and TRBJ1-5, with D unclear. Trimming left V 0 bases short and J 6 bases short, with 9 bases between. CDR3 size: 14 residues. The germline V gene encodes CDR1 PRHDT and CDR2 FYEKMQ (reference sequence). CDR3 nucleotides: TGTGCCAGCAGCTTAGGAAGAATGGCTCAGCCCCAGCATTTT. Translation gives CASSLGRMAQPQHF.

The chain is built from TRBV7-2 and TRBJ1-3; 9 bases match TRBD1. Germline V CDR1 and CDR2: SGHTA, FQGNSA. V dropped 6 bases and J dropped 3; count of bases not matched to a gene: 6. The CDR3 extends over 15 amino acids. The DNA for the CDR3 is TGTGCCAGCAGTTTTACAGGGGGCCTTGGAAACACCATATATTTT. Translation gives CASSFTGGLGNTIYF.

This sequence joins TRBV5-8 and TRBJ2-2; D possibly corresponds to TRBD2 (6 bases). Deletions cut 3 bases from V and 5 bases from J, with 17 bases between. Germline-derived CDR1 and CDR2 are SGHTS and YDEGEE. The CDR3 is 16 residues long. The CDR3 spells CASSSEGTGGTGELFF. DNA of the CDR3: TGTGCCAGCAGCTCCGAAGGGACCGGGGGTACCGGGGAGCTGTTTTTT. The full variable domain, in which reference TRBV5-8 and TRBJ2-2 provide the parts outside the CDR3, is EAGVTQSPTHLIKTRGQQATLRCSPISGHTSVYWYQQALGLGLQFLLWYDEGEERNRGNFPPRFSGRQFPNYSSELNVNALELEDSALYLCASSSEGTGGTGELFFGEGSRLTVL.

The J gene is TRBJ1-1, the V gene TRBV6-1, with 9 bases fitting TRBD1. This CDR3 contains 16 residues. Trimming cost V 4 bases and J 5 bases; bases outside gene matches: 11. The germline CDR1 and CDR2 sequences are MNHNS and SASEGT. CDR3 region: CASSGLDRTGVTEAFF. The CDR3 DNA is TGTGCCAGCAGTGGTCTTGATCGGACAGGGGTTACTGAAGCTTTCTTT.

This clone was seen a handful of times. This rearrangement joins TRBV5-1 to TRBJ2-7; TRBD2 matches 12 bases. The germline V gene encodes CDR1 SGHRS and CDR2 YFSETQ. This CDR3 is 15 amino acids long. V lost 3 bases to trimming and J lost 5 bases; unmatched junction nucleotides: 6. The CDR3 DNA sequence: TGCGCCAGCAGCTACCAACTAGCGGGGGGCCACGAGCAGTACTTC. Translating gives CASSYQLAGGHEQYF.

This clone appeared a single time. The chain recombines TRBV6-5 with TRBJ2-3, with 9 bases lining up with TRBD2. Per the germline V gene, CDR1 is MNHEY and CDR2 is SVGAGI. With V trimmed by 6 bases and J by 3 bases, 7 bases remained unmatched. The CDR3 is 15 residues long. CDR3 protein: CASRDPGLATDTQYF. The CDR3 region has the DNA TGTGCCAGCAGAGATCCGGGACTAGCAACAGATACGCAGTATTTT.

This chain uses TRBV6-2 or TRBV6-3 with TRBJ2-7, with 8 bases lining up with TRBD2. Germline lookup yields CDR1 MNHEY and CDR2 SVGEGT. The length of the CDR3 is 14 residues. J was trimmed by 2 bases and V by 6 bases; bases with no gene match: 6. The CDR3 DNA reads TGTGCCAGCAGCGCATTCGGGGGGGCCTACGAGCAGTACTTC. Its translation is CASSAFGGAYEQYF.

V gene TRBV7-9 combines with J gene TRBJ2-7; a weak D match, TRBD2 (5 bases). Trimming removed 1 base at V and 3 bases at J, with 16 bases between. This CDR3 region has 16 residues. CDR1 is SEHNR and CDR2 is FQNEAQ in the germline V gene (reference sequence). The CDR3 is CASSLGQARGIYEQYF. CDR3 DNA sequence: TGTGCCAGCAGCTTAGGTCAGGCTAGAGGGATCTACGAGCAGTACTTC. The full variable domain, in which reference TRBV7-9 and TRBJ2-7 provide the parts outside the CDR3, is DTGVSQNPRHKITKRGQNVTFRCDPISEHNRLYWYRQTLGQGPEFLTYFQNEAQLEKSRLLSDRFSAERPKGSFSTLEIQRTEQGDSAMYLCASSLGQARGIYEQYFGPGTRLTVT.

This chain uses TRBV5-1 with TRBJ2-7; 10 bases are a match to TRBD1. Losses at the gene ends were 4 bases for V and 3 bases for J; bases not matched to a gene: 13. Germline CDR1 reads SGHRS; CDR2 reads YFSETQ. This CDR3 has 17 residues. CDR3 nucleotide sequence: TGCGCCAGCAGCCAAACCCCCGGGACAGGGGAATTCTACGAGCAGTACTTC. The encoded protein is CASSQTPGTGEFYEQYF.

This clone has a handful of counts. V is TRBV30 and J is TRBJ1-3, with TRBD1 matching over 8 bases. The CDR3 covers 13 residues. Germline trimming cut 0 bases from V and 10 bases from J; bases unmatched to any gene: 5. CDR1 and CDR2 from the germline V gene are GTSNPN and SVGIG (reference sequence). The CDR3 sequence: CAWSVQGGRTIYF. For the CDR3, the DNA is TGTGCCTGGAGTGTACAGGGGGGGCGAACCATATATTTT.

The V call is TRBV9, the J call TRBJ1-1, with 8 bases fitting TRBD1. V was pared by 3 bases and J by 1 base, with 5 bases of the junction left unmatched. There are 15 residues in the CDR3. Germline V lookup: CDR1 SGDLS, CDR2 YYNGEE. The CDR3 is CASSASGTGNTEAFF. Here the CDR3 DNA reads TGTGCCAGCAGCGCGTCCGGGACAGGGAACACTGAAGCTTTCTTT.

The rearrangement joins TRBV9 to TRBJ2-3; a weak D match, TRBD1 (6 bases). Germline CDR1 is SGDLS and CDR2 is YYNGEE. This CDR3 is 17 amino acids long. Trimming removed 4 bases at V and 4 bases at J, with 22 bases between. CDR3 in DNA: TGTGCCAGCAGCCCCAGGGGAAGGTCTATAAAGCCAGATACGCAGTATTTT. It translates to CASSPRGRSIKPDTQYF.

The V gene is TRBV28, the J gene TRBJ2-7; 7 bases are shared with TRBD2. The CDR3 runs to 15 residues. J gave up 2 bases and V 6 bases, and 10 bases lay outside the gene matches. CDR1 and CDR2 (germline): MDHEN, SYDVKM. The chain's CDR3 is CASSKPGLTAYEQYF. In DNA, the CDR3 is TGTGCCAGCAGCAAACCGGGACTAACAGCCTACGAGCAGTACTTC.

This rearrangement joins TRBV11-2 to TRBJ2-5; 7 nucleotides agree with TRBD1. The CDR3 consists of 16 residues. V shed 0 bases, J shed 5 bases, and the junction held 9 bases outside the gene matches. The germline V gene has CDR1 SGHAT and CDR2 FQNNGV. In nucleotides, the CDR3 is TGTGCCAGCAGCTTAGACCGACAGGGCATCCGGGAGACCCAGTACTTC. Translation gives CASSLDRQGIRETQYF.

The gene calls are TRBV5-4 and TRBJ2-3; D not resolved. This CDR3 is built from 13 residues. Trimming pared 0 bases from V and 5 bases from J, leaving 7 bases between. Germline V gene data show CDR1 as SGHNT and CDR2 as YYREEE (reference sequence). CDR3 sequence: CASSLAPGDTQYF. The CDR3 nucleotides are TGTGCCAGCAGCTTGGCCCCAGGAGATACGCAGTATTTT.

The chain recombines TRBV18 with TRBJ1-5; unclear D gene. Per germline, CDR1 KGHSH and CDR2 LQKENI. The CDR3 consists of 13 residues. V lost 3 bases, J lost 6 bases, and 9 bases lay in between. CDR3 region: CASSPYLGQPQHF. The DNA for the CDR3 is TGTGCCAGCTCACCGTACCTCGGTCAGCCCCAGCATTTT.

This chain joins TRBV28 and TRBJ1-5, with 12 bases identical to TRBD1. Germline V gives CDR1 MDHEN, CDR2 SYDVKM. This CDR3 comprises 17 residues. V lost 3 bases, J lost 2 bases, and 5 bases stayed unmatched. The CDR3 protein is CASSFPWDRGRNQPQHF. CDR3 nucleotides: TGTGCCAGCAGTTTCCCGTGGGACAGGGGGCGCAATCAGCCCCAGCATTTT.

The chain carries TRBV7-9 and TRBJ2-2; perhaps TRBD1 as D (6 bases). Looked up from germline, CDR1 is SEHNR and CDR2 is FQNEAQ (reference sequence). The CDR3 is 16 residues long. The V end was cut by 5 bases, the J end by 0 bases, with 13 bases between. The CDR3 DNA sequence: TGTGCCAGCAGCCCGACCAGGGGCCCGAACACCGGGGAGCTGTTTTTT. It is translated as CASSPTRGPNTGELFF.